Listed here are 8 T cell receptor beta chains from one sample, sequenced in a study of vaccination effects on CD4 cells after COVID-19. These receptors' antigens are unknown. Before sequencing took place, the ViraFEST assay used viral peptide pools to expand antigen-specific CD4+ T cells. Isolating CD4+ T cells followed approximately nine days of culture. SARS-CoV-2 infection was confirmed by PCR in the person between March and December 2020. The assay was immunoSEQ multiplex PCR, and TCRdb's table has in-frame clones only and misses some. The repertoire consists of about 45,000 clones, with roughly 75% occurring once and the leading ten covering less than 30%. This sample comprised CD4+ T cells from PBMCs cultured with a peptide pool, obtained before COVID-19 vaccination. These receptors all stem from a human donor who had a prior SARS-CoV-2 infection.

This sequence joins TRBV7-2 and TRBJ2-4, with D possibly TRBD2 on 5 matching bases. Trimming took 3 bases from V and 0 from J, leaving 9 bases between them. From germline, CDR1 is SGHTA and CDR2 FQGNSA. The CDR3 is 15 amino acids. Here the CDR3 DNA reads TGTGCCAGCAGCTTCGCCGGGGTAGCCAAAAACATTCAGTACTTC. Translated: CASSFAGVAKNIQYF.

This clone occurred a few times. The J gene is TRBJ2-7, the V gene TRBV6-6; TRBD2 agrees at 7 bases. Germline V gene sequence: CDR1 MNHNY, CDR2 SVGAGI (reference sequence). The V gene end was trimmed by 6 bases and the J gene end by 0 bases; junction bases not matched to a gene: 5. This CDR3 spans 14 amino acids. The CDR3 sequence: CASSFRGDSYEQYF. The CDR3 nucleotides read TGTGCCAGCAGCTTCCGGGGGGACTCCTACGAGCAGTACTTC.

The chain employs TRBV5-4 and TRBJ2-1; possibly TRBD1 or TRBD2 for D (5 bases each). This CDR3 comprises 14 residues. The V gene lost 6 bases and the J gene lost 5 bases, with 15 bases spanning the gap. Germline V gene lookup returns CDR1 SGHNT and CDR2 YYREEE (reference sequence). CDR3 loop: CASKKQGANNEQFF. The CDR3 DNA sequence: TGTGCCAGCAAAAAGCAGGGAGCGAACAATGAGCAGTTCTTC.

The CDR3 nucleotides read TGCGCCAGCAGCGGACCGGCTGATACGCAGTATTTT. This translates into CASSGPADTQYF. The gene calls are TRBV5-1 and TRBJ2-3, with D unresolved. This CDR3 has 12 residues. The V end was cut by 4 bases, the J end by 6 bases, with 9 bases between. Germline V gene data show CDR1 as SGHRS and CDR2 as YFSETQ.

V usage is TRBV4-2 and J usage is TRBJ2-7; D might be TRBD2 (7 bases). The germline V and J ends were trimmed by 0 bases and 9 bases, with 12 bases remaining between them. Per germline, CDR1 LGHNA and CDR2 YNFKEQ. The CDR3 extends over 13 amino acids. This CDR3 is CASSQEGGPAQYF. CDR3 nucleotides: TGTGCCAGCAGCCAAGAGGGGGGGCCCGCGCAGTACTTC.

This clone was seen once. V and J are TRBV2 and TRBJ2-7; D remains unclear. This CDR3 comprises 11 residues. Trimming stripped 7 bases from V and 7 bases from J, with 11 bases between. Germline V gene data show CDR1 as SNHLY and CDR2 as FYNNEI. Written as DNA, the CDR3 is TGTGCCAGCAAAAGCCTGGGGGAGCAGTACTTC. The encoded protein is CASKSLGEQYF.

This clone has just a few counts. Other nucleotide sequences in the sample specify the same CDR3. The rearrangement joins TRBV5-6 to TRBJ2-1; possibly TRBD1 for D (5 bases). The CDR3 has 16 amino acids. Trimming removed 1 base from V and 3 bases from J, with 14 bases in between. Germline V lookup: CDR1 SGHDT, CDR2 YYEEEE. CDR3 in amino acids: CASSLTGANLYNEQFF. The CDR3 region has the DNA TGTGCCAGCAGCTTGACAGGAGCTAATCTCTACAATGAGCAGTTCTTC.

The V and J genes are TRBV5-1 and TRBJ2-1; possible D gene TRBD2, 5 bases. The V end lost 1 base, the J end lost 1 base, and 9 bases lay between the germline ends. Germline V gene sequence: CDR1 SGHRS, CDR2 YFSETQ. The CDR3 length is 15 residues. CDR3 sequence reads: CASSLPPGSYNEQFF. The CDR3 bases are TGCGCCAGCAGCTTGCCTCCGGGGTCCTACAATGAGCAGTTCTTC.